The present entry profiles one T cell receptor (beta chain) with its context. The sample belongs to a study of blood T cell repertoires in COVID-19. Across the whole study: From T cells, B-cell-depleted T cells, or PBMCs came the material, which was cDNA or gDNA.

Clones were read by immunoSEQ multiplex PCR, and TCRdb kept only the in-frame ones, dropping some. The profile shows about 150,000 clones, roughly 90% of them singletons. Trimming removed 3 bases from V and 2 bases from J; junction bases left unmatched: 8. Looked up from germline, CDR1 is KGHSH and CDR2 is LQKENI. This CDR3 contains 17 residues. Researchers sorted participants into cohorts using their self-reported clinical history. Material: PBMCs or T cells enriched from blood (not recorded which). The chain is built from TRBV18 and TRBJ1-5; 9 bases fit TRBD1. This TCR came from a woman in her 30s with acute COVID-19. For the CDR3, the DNA is TGTGCCAGCTCACCGGGACAGGGAGGCTGGGGCAATCAGCCCCAGCATTTT. It specifies CASSPGQGGWGNQPQHF.